This TCR beta chain derives from a study of T cells in Graves' hyperthyroidism and ophthalmopathy. Background on the study: Peripheral blood sampling occurred at initial diagnosis, before any treatment. General study findings and limits: Clonotypes that were expanded in thyroid above 0.001 mostly appeared in blood too.

TCR beta CDR3 region amplification was performed from RNA transcripts. In the first-round RT-PCR of the TCR CDR3, the HTBI primer set was used. MiXCR, run by TCRdb on the multiplex PCR reads, gives a single entry per CDR3 protein. The top ten hold 17% of the sample, which has over 450,000 distinct CDR3 sequences, approximately 17% seen once. The authors obtained PBMCs from 7.5 to 10 ml of fresh peripheral blood. As regards this clonotype: The antigen is unknown.

CDR1 is KGHDR, CDR2 SFDVKD, per germline. This CDR3 is 15 amino acids long. The germline V and J ends were trimmed by 1 base and 1 base, with 6 bases remaining between them. Sequencing was done on a sample of blood. This clonotype was obtained from a woman younger than 35 with Graves' ophthalmopathy. The V gene is TRBV24-1, the J gene TRBJ2-2; no reliable D call. The CDR3 reads CATSDFTVNTGELFF. In DNA form, the CDR3 reads TGTGCCACCAGTGATTTTACAGTGAACACCGGGGAGCTGTTTTTT.